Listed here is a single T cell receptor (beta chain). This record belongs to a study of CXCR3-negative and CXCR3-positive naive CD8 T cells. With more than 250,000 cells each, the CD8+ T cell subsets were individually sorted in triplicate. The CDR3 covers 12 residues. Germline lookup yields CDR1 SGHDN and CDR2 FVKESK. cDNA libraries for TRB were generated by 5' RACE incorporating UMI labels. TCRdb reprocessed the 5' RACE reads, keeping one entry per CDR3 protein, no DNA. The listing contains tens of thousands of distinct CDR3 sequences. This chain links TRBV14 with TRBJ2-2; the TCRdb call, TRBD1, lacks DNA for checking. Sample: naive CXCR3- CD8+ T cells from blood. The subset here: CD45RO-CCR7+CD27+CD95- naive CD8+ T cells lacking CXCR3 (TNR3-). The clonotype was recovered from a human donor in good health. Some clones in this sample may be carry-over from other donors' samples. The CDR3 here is CASSHPPGELFF.